Each of the 23 T cell receptor beta chains below was sequenced from the same sample in a study of cytomegalovirus exposure and HLA in healthy donors. Primers included in the PCR were 60 Vbeta and 13 Jbeta primers. Repertoires were generated with immunoSEQ multiplex PCR, while TCRdb's copy carries only in-frame clones and drops some. The sample lists 150,000 to 200,000 clones; approximately 84% were seen once. The source material was PBMCs. The receptors shown here come from a man aged 18 to 29 in good health and CMV-seropositive.

V is TRBV7-2 and J is TRBJ1-1; D unclear. Trimming removed 5 bases from V and 4 bases from J, with 17 bases in between. This CDR3 is built from 15 residues. Germline-derived CDR1 and CDR2 are SGHTA and FQGNSA. CDR3 region: CASSPPGAVATEAFF. CDR3 in DNA: TGTGCCAGCAGCCCGCCGGGTGCGGTTGCCACTGAAGCTTTCTTT.

The CDR3 sequence: CATSRDPAGGQADTQYF. CDR3 in DNA: TGTGCCACCAGCAGAGATCCAGCGGGGGGGCAGGCAGATACGCAGTATTTT. This sequence joins TRBV15 and TRBJ2-3, with TRBD2 matching over 10 bases. CDR3 length: 17 residues. The germline V gene has CDR1 LNHNV and CDR2 YYDKDF (reference sequence). The junction had 7 bases not matched to a gene; V was cut back by 0 bases and J by 4 bases.

V gene TRBV11-3 combines with J gene TRBJ2-2; 7 positions match TRBD2. CDR1 and CDR2 from the germline V gene are SGHNT and YENEEA. V gave up 4 bases and J gave up 1 base; unmatched junction bases: 6. The CDR3 is 16 amino acids. The CDR3 protein is CASSSRSGWNTGELFF. The DNA for the CDR3 is TGTGCCAGCAGCTCCCGTAGCGGGTGGAACACCGGGGAGCTGTTTTTT.

This rearrangement joins TRBV4-1 to TRBJ2-7, with D tentatively TRBD2 (5 bases). Germline V CDR1 and CDR2: MGHRA, YSYEKL. This CDR3 has 15 residues. The V and J ends lost 0 bases and 3 bases respectively, with 12 bases between them. Here the CDR3 DNA reads TGCGCCAGCAGCCAAGAAGATCTAGGAGGCTACGAGCAGTACTTC. Translating gives CASSQEDLGGYEQYF.

The rearrangement joins TRBV6-1 to TRBJ2-2, with a tentative D call TRBD2 (5 bases). Trimming removed 6 bases at V and 6 bases at J, with 8 bases between. Germline-derived CDR1 and CDR2 are MNHNS and SASEGT. The CDR3 length is 12 residues. CDR3 sequence reads: CASRDGAGELFF. CDR3 bases: TGTGCCAGCAGGGACGGGGCCGGGGAGCTGTTTTTT.

This chain connects TRBV5-1 to TRBJ1-1, with D unresolved. Germline loops: CDR1 SGHRS, CDR2 YFSETQ. V was clipped by 2 bases and J by 3 bases, with 8 bases between them. The CDR3 runs to 13 residues. The CDR3 reads CASSLGAYTEAFF. CDR3 nucleotides: TGCGCCAGCAGCTTAGGAGCGTACACTGAAGCTTTCTTT.

In DNA, the CDR3 is TGTGCCAGTAGTATCAGTGGCCCAGATACGCAGTATTTT. Protein product: CASSISGPDTQYF. The gene calls are TRBV19 and TRBJ2-3, with D unclear. The V end was cut by 3 bases, the J end by 4 bases, with 8 bases between. The germline V gene has CDR1 LNHDA and CDR2 SQIVND (reference sequence). The CDR3 extends over 13 amino acids.

The gene calls are TRBV5-1 and TRBJ1-2; D might be TRBD1 (5 bases). From germline, CDR1 is SGHRS and CDR2 YFSETQ. V was shortened by 4 bases and J by 2 bases, with 9 bases between the two germline ends. The CDR3 sequence is 13 residues long. In DNA, the CDR3 is TGCGCCAGCAGCCCGGGGGTAAACTATGGCTACACCTTC. The encoded protein is CASSPGVNYGYTF.

The chain combines TRBV11-2 with TRBJ1-1, with D possibly TRBD1 on 5 matching bases. The CDR3 loop spans 13 amino acids. Trimming pared 2 bases from V and 4 bases from J, leaving 8 bases between. Germline V gene lookup returns CDR1 SGHAT and CDR2 FQNNGV. CDR3 sequence: CASSLSGGTEAFF. The CDR3 nucleotides are TGTGCCAGCAGCTTATCGGGGGGCACTGAAGCTTTCTTT.

This rearrangement joins TRBV11-2 to TRBJ1-2; D unclear. CDR1 is SGHAT and CDR2 is FQNNGV in the germline V gene. V was shortened by 0 bases and J by 6 bases, with 8 bases between the two germline ends. There are 13 residues in the CDR3. As DNA, the CDR3 is TGTGCCAGCAGCTTAGATCCCCGGGATGGCTACACCTTC. It encodes CASSLDPRDGYTF.

The chain uses TRBV5-6 and TRBJ2-2; a possible D gene is TRBD2 (6 bases). V gave up 5 bases and J gave up 5 bases, with 22 bases separating them. This CDR3 has 17 amino acids. Germline-derived CDR1 and CDR2 are SGHDT and YYEEEE. Written as DNA, the CDR3 is TGTGCCAGCAGTTCCCCGGGAGCCCGTGTCGGAACCGGGGAGCTGTTTTTT. Translated: CASSSPGARVGTGELFF.

The rearrangement uses TRBV7-2 and TRBJ2-3; D is perhaps TRBD2 (6 bases). Between the trimmed V and J ends, which lost 5 bases and 5 bases, there was a span of 14 bases. This CDR3 comprises 14 residues. Germline CDR1 and CDR2: SGHTA and FQGNSA. The CDR3 spells CASSPGGSEDTQYF. In DNA form, the CDR3 reads TGTGCCAGCAGCCCAGGAGGGTCCGAAGATACGCAGTATTTT.

This clone was observed once. This chain links TRBV7-9 with TRBJ1-2; D ambiguous. The germline V gene has CDR1 SEHNR and CDR2 FQNEAQ (reference sequence). V dropped 1 base and J dropped 4 bases, with 13 bases sitting between them. The CDR3 length is 15 residues. In DNA form, the CDR3 reads TGTGCCAGCAGCTTAGTCAAACTCACGAGCTATGGCTACACCTTC. As protein: CASSLVKLTSYGYTF.

The J gene is TRBJ2-7, the V gene TRBV30, with TRBD2 matching over 7 bases. V gave up 7 bases and J gave up 2 bases; unmatched junction bases: 8. The length of the CDR3 is 13 residues. Germline CDR1 is GTSNPN and CDR2 is SVGIG (reference sequence). CDR3 in DNA: TGTGCCTCGTCGCTGGGGGGGACCTACGAGCAGTACTTC. Translated: CASSLGGTYEQYF.

The V gene is TRBV5-1, the J gene TRBJ2-7, with TRBD1 matching 7 bases. Losses at the gene ends were 2 bases for V and 2 bases for J; bases not matched to a gene: 7. CDR1 SGHRS and CDR2 YFSETQ come from the germline V gene. This CDR3 is 15 amino acids long. The CDR3: CASSLQGSLTYEQYF. The CDR3 DNA is TGCGCCAGCAGCTTACAGGGGTCCCTTACCTACGAGCAGTACTTC.

The chain joins TRBV7-2 to TRBJ1-2; D perhaps matches TRBD1 (6 bases). Germline V gene sequence: CDR1 SGHTA, CDR2 FQGNSA. The CDR3 spans 14 residues. V was trimmed by 5 bases and J by 8 bases, leaving 18 bases between them. CDR3 nucleotides: TGTGCCAGCAGCGCTAGTGGGGGCGTGGGAGGCTACACCTTC. As protein: CASSASGGVGGYTF.

The chain joins TRBV19 to TRBJ1-2, with 11 nucleotides matching TRBD1. The germline V gene has CDR1 LNHDA and CDR2 SQIVND (reference sequence). V shed 6 bases and J 4 bases; nucleotides not matched to a gene: 4. CDR3 size: 14 residues. CDR3 sequence reads: CASRGQGAIYGYTF. The CDR3 nucleotides are TGTGCCAGTAGAGGACAGGGGGCGATCTATGGCTACACCTTC. The full variable domain, rest sourced from reference TRBV19 and TRBJ1-2, is DGGITQSPKYLFRKEGQNVTLSCEQNLNHDAMYWYRQDPGQGLRLIYYSQIVNDFQKGDIAEGYSVSREKKESFPLTVTSAQKNPTAFYLCASRGQGAIYGYTFGSGTRLTVV.

The chain has TRBV29-1 and TRBJ2-2; TRBD2 matches 8 bases. J gave up 14 bases and V 0 bases, and 5 bases lay outside the gene matches. Germline CDR1 and CDR2: SQVTM and ANQGSEA. The CDR3 has 12 amino acids. The CDR3: CSVEDLRGGLFF. In DNA form, the CDR3 reads TGCAGCGTTGAAGATCTTCGGGGGGGACTGTTTTTT.

The chain couples TRBV11-3 to TRBJ2-3; possibly TRBD2 for D (5 bases). The CDR3 sequence is 13 residues long. From germline, CDR1 is SGHNT and CDR2 YENEEA. Trimming took off 6 bases at V and 5 bases at J, with 12 bases between the two ends. The CDR3 spells CASSPTGLDTQYF. The CDR3 DNA sequence: TGTGCCAGCAGTCCGACGGGGTTAGATACGCAGTATTTT.

This chain uses TRBV18 with TRBJ2-7; TRBD1 is a possible D gene (6 bases). Trimming removed 3 bases from V and 0 bases from J, with 12 bases in between. CDR1 and CDR2 (germline): KGHSH, LQKENI. CDR3 size: 15 residues. The CDR3 is CASSPITGSSYEQYF. The CDR3 DNA follows: TGTGCCAGCTCACCCATAACAGGGAGCTCCTACGAGCAGTACTTC.

The J gene is TRBJ2-3, the V gene TRBV7-9, with D perhaps matching TRBD1 (6 bases). The germline gives CDR1 SEHNR, CDR2 FQNEAQ (reference sequence). V dropped 5 bases and J dropped 6 bases, with 15 bases sitting between them. The CDR3 has 14 residues. CDR3 bases: TGTGCCAGCAGCACAAACAGGGAGAAGGATACGCAGTATTTT. This encodes CASSTNREKDTQYF.

This clone was found once. The genes are TRBV10-3 and TRBJ2-3; D is possibly TRBD2 (7 bases). This CDR3 has 15 residues. CDR1 is ENHRY, CDR2 SYGVKD, per germline. Deletions cut 7 bases from V and 2 bases from J, with 16 bases between. DNA of the CDR3: TGTGCCATCAAAGGCATACGGGGGGCCACAGATACGCAGTATTTT. Protein product: CAIKGIRGATDTQYF.

The chain uses TRBV2 and TRBJ2-3, with 8 bases identical to TRBD2. J was trimmed by 0 bases and V by 6 bases; bases with no gene match: 8. The CDR3 runs to 16 residues. The germline V gene has CDR1 SNHLY and CDR2 FYNNEI. The CDR3 sequence: CASSRLAGTSTDTQYF. The CDR3 nucleotides are TGTGCCAGCAGCCGTTTAGCGGGGACTAGCACAGATACGCAGTATTTT.